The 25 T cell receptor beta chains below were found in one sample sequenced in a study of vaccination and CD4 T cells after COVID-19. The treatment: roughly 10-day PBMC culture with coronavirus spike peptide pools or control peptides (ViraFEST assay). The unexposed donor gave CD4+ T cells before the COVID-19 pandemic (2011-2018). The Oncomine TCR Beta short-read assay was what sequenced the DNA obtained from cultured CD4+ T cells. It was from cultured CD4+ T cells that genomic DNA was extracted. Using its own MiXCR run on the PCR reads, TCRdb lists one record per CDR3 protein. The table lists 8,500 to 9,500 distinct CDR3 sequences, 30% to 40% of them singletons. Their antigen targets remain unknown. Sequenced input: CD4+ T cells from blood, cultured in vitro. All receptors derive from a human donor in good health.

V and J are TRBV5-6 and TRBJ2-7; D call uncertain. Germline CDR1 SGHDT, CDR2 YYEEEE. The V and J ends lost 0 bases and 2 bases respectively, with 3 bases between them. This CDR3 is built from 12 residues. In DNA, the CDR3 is TGTGCCAGCAGCTTGGTTACCTACGAGCAGTACTTC. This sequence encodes CASSLVTYEQYF.

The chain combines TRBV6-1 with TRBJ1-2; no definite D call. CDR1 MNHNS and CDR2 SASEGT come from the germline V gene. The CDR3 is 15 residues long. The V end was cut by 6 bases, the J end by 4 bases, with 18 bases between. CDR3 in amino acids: CASSLKVVQSYGYTF. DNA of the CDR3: TGTGCCAGCAGCCTAAAAGTTGTACAGTCCTATGGCTACACCTTC.

CDR3 nucleotides: TGCAGTGCTAGAGAAGGCGGGGTAGGCTACACCTTC. This encodes CSAREGGVGYTF. V gene TRBV20-1 combines with J gene TRBJ1-2; D is undetermined. Trimming removed 0 bases at V and 8 bases at J, with 10 bases between. Germline CDR1 reads DFQATT; CDR2 reads SNEGSKA (reference sequence). The length of the CDR3 is 12 residues.

In DNA, the CDR3 is TGCAGCGTTGCCCTAGGCGGAGATTACAATGAGCAGTTCTTC. Its protein is CSVALGGDYNEQFF. This sequence joins TRBV29-1 and TRBJ2-1, with D hard to call. Germline values: CDR1 SQVTM, CDR2 ANQGSEA. Trimming shortened V by 4 bases and J by 4 bases, and 14 bases separated the two germline ends. The CDR3 contains 14 residues.

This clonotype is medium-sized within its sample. The CDR3: CSAAGQTEAFF. The CDR3 nucleotides read TGCAGTGCTGCGGGGCAGACTGAAGCTTTCTTT. The chain joins TRBV20-1 to TRBJ1-1; weak D call: TRBD1 (5 bases). The CDR3 has 11 residues. CDR1 is DFQATT and CDR2 is SNEGSKA in the germline V gene (reference sequence). Trimming pared 5 bases from V and 5 bases from J, leaving 9 bases between.

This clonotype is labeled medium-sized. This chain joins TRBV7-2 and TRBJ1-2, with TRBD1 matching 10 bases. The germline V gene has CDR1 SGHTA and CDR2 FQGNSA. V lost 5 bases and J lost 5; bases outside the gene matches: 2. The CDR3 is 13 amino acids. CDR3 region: CASSQGQGYGYTF. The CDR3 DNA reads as TGTGCCAGCAGCCAGGGACAGGGGTATGGCTACACCTTC.

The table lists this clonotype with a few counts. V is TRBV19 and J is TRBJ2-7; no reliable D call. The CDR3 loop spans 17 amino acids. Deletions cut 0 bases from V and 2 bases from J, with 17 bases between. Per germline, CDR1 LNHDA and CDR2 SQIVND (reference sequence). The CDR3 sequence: CASSIDPSRRNTYEQYF. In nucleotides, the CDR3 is TGTGCCAGTAGTATAGACCCCTCCCGACGGAATACCTACGAGCAGTACTTC. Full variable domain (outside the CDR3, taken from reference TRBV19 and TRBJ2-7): DGGITQSPKYLFRKEGQNVTLSCEQNLNHDAMYWYRQDPGQGLRLIYYSQIVNDFQKGDIAEGYSVSREKKESFPLTVTSAQKNPTAFYLCASSIDPSRRNTYEQYFGPGTRLTVT.

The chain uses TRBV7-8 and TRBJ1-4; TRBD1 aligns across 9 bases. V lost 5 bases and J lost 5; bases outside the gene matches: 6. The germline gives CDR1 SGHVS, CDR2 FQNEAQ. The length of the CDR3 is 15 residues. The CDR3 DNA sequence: TGTGCCAGCAGCAACCGACAGGGGGACAATGAAAAACTGTTTTTT. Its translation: CASSNRQGDNEKLFF.

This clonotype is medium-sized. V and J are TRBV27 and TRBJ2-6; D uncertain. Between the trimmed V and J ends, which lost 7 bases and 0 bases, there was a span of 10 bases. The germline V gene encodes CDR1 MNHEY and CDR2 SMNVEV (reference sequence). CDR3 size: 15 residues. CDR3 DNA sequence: TGTGCCAGCACCCTAGACAACTCTGGGGCCAACGTCCTGACTTTC. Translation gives CASTLDNSGANVLTF.

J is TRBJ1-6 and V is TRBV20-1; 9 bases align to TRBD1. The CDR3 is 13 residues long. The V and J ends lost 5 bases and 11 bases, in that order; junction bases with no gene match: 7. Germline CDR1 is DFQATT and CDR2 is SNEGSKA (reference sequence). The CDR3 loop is CSAGGQGRPPLHF. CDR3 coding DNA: TGCAGTGCTGGGGGACAGGGTCGTCCACCCCTCCACTTT.

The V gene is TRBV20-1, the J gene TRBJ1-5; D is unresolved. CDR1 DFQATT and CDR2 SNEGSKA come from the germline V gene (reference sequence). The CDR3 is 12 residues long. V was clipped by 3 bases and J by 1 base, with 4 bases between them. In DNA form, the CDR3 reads TGCAGTGCTAGGGTCAGCAATCAGCCCCAGCATTTT. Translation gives CSARVSNQPQHF.

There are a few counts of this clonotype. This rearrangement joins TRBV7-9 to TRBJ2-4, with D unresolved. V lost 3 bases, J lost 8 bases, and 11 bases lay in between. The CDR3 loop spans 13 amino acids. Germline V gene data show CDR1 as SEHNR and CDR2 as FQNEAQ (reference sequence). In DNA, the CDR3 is TGTGCCAGCAGCTTCCGCCAAGGATACATTCAGTACTTC. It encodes CASSFRQGYIQYF.

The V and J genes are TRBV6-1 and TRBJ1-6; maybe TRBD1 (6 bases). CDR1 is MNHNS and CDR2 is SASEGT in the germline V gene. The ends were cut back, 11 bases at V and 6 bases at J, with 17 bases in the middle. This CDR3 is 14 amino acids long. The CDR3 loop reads CAGSPTGSNSPLHF. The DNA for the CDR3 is TGTGCCGGAAGCCCTACAGGGAGTAATTCACCCCTCCACTTT.

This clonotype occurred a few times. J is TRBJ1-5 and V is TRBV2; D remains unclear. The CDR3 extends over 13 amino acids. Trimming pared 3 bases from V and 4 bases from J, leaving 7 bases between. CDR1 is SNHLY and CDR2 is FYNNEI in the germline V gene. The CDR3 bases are TGTGCCAGCAGTGATCGACTTAATCAGCCCCAGCATTTT. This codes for CASSDRLNQPQHF.

CDR3 protein: CASSLGNQETQYF. CDR3 nucleotide sequence: TGTGCCAGCAGCTTGGGCAACCAAGAGACCCAGTACTTC. This chain connects TRBV11-2 to TRBJ2-5; D is uncertain. This CDR3 has 13 amino acids. V was clipped by 3 bases and J by 0 bases, with 5 bases between them. Looked up from germline, CDR1 is SGHAT and CDR2 is FQNNGV.

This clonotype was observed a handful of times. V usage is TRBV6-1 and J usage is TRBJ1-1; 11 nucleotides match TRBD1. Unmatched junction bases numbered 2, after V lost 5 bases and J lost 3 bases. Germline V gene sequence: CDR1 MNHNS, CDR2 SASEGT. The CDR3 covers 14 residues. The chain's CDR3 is CASSPDRGHTEAFF. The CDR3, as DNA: TGTGCCAGCAGTCCGGACAGGGGGCACACTGAAGCTTTCTTT.

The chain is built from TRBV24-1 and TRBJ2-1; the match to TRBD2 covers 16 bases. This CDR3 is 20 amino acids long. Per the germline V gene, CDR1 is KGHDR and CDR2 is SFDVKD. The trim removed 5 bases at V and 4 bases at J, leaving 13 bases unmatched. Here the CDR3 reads CATSGPGLAGGGDFYNEQFF. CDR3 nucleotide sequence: TGTGCCACCAGTGGCCCGGGACTAGCGGGAGGGGGAGACTTTTACAATGAGCAGTTCTTC.

CDR3 DNA: TGTGCCAGCAGCTTGAGAGGACAGCTCTGGGAGCAGTACTTC. Its protein is CASSLRGQLWEQYF. The chain links TRBV5-4 to TRBJ2-7; possibly TRBD1 for D (6 bases). The V gene lost 1 base and the J gene lost 7 bases, with 15 bases spanning the gap. The CDR3 extends over 14 amino acids. CDR1 is SGHNT, CDR2 YYREEE, per germline (reference sequence). The full variable domain, completed using reference TRBV5-4 and TRBJ2-7, is ETGVTQSPTHLIKTRGQQVTLRCSSQSGHNTVSWYQQALGQGPQFIFQYYREEENGRGNFPPRFSGLQFPNYSSELNVNALELDDSALYLCASSLRGQLWEQYFGPGTRLTVT.

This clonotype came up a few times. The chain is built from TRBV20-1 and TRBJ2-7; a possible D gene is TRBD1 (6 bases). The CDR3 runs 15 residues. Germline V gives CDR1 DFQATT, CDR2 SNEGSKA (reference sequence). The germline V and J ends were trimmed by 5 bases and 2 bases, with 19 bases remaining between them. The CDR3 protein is CSASRPPDSTYEQYF. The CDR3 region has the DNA TGCAGTGCTTCCCGCCCCCCGGACAGTACCTACGAGCAGTACTTC.

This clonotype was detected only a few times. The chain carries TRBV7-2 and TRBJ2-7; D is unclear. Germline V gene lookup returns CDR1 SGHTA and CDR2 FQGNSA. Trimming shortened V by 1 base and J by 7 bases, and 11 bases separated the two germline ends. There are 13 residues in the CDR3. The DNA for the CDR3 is TGTGCCAGCAGCTTAGATATGGGTGGGGAGCAGTACTTC. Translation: CASSLDMGGEQYF.

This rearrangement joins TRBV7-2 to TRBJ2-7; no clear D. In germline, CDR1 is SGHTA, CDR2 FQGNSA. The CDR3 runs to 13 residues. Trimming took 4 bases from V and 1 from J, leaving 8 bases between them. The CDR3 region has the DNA TGTGCCAGCAGCTGGGTTGGGTCCTACGAGCAGTACTTC. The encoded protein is CASSWVGSYEQYF.

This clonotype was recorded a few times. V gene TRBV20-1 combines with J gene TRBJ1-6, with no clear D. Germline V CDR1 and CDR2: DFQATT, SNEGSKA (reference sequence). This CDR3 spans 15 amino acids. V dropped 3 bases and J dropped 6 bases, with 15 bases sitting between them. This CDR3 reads CSASEEGLVNSPLHF. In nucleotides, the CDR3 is TGCAGTGCTAGTGAGGAGGGCTTGGTTAATTCACCCCTCCACTTT.

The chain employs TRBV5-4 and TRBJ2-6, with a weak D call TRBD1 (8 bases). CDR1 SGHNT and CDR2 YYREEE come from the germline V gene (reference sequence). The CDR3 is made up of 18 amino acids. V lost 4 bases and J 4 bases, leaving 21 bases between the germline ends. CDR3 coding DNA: TGTGCCAGCAGCACCGGACAGGGAGGGGTCACGGGGGCCAACGTCCTGACTTTC. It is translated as CASSTGQGGVTGANVLTF.

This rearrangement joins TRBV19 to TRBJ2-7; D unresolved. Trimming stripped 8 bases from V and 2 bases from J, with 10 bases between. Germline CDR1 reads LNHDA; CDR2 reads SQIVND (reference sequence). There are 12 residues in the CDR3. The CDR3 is CASSSAAYEQYF. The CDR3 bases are TGTGCCAGTTCTTCGGCCGCCTACGAGCAGTACTTC.

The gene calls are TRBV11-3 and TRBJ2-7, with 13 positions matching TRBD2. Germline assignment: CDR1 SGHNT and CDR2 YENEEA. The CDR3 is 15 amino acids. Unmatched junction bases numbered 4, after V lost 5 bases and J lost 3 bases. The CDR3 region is CASSLGTSGVYEQYF. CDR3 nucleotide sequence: TGTGCCAGCAGCCTCGGGACTAGCGGGGTCTACGAGCAGTACTTC.